This T cell receptor (beta chain) was sequenced for a study of post-analysis software for immune sequencing data. Study information: Progressive-relapsing, secondary progressive and relapsing-remitting multiple sclerosis were among the disease courses included.

A word on this clonotype: Its antigen is not known.

General study results and limits: Strong co-clustering by F measure was seen for same-batch samples. In multiple sclerosis, normalized Chao1 diversity was significantly below that of controls.

TCR beta cDNA libraries included unique molecular identifiers. TCRdb fed the PCR reads into MiXCR, producing one record per CDR3 protein. The table has under 900,000 distinct CDR3 sequences, about 53% seen once. The sequenced sample was blood. The receptor was isolated from a girl aged 5-17 years with multiple sclerosis.

The CDR3 DNA is TGCGCCAGCAGCTTGGATCGGGACAGGGAGGGGAATCAGCCCCAGCATTTT. Encoded protein: CASSLDRDREGNQPQHF. The chain couples TRBV5-1 to TRBJ1-5; TRBD1 agrees at 9 bases. The germline gives CDR1 SGHRS, CDR2 YFSETQ. V lost 0 bases to trimming and J lost 4 bases; unmatched junction nucleotides: 8. CDR3 length equals 17 residues.